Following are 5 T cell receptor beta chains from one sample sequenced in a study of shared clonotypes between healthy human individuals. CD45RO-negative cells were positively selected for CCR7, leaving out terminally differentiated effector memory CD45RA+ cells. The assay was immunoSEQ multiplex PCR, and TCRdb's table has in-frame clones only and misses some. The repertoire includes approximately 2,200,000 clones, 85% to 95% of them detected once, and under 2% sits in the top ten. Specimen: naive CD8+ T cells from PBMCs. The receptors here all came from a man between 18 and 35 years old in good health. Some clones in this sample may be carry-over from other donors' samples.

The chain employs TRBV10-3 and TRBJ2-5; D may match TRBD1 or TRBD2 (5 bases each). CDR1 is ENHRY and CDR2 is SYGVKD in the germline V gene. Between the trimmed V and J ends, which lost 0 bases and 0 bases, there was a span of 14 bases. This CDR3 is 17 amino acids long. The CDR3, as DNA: TGTGCCATCAGTGAGTCGACAGCGGACAAGTACCAAGAGACCCAGTACTTC. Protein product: CAISESTADKYQETQYF.

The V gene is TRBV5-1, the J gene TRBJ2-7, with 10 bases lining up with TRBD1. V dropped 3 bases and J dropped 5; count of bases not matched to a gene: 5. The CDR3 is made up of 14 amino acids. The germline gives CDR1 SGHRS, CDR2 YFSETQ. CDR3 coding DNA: TGCGCCAGCAGCTGGGACAGGGGTTACCACGAGCAGTACTTC. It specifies CASSWDRGYHEQYF.

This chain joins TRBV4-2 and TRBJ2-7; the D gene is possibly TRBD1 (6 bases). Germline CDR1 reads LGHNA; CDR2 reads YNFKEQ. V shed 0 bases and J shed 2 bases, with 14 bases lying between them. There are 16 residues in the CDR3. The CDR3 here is CASSQELGKGAYEQYF. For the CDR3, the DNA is TGTGCCAGCAGCCAAGAACTGGGGAAGGGGGCCTACGAGCAGTACTTC.

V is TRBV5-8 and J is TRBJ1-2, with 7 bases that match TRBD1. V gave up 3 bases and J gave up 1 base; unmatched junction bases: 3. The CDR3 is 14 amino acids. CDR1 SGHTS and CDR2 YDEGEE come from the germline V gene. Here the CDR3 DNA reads TGTGCCAGCAGCTCGGGACAGATTAACTATGGCTACACCTTC. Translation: CASSSGQINYGYTF.

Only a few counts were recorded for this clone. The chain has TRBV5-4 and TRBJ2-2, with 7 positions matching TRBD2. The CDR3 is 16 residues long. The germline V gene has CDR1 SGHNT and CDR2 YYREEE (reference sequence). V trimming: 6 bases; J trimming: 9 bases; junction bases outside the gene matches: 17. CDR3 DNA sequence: TGTGCCAGCACCATCTTGGGGAGCGGGGTGGCCCGGGAGCTGTTTTTT. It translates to CASTILGSGVARELFF.